Listed here is a single T cell receptor beta chain. The clone's antigen remains unknown. No much larger clone exists at a distance of one base, and base qualities are not known. The sample originates from a study of T cell clonotyping in hematopoietic cell transplantation (dated by TCRdb to the early 2020s). In the study overall: Pretransplant samples from recipients were collected after cytoreduction. The study collected roughly 150 blood samples from 30 to 45 consecutive transplant recipients and their related donors. Recruitment of patients was conducted between late 2015 and 2017, and follow-up was continued until late 2020 or death.

What the study reported, not specific to this receptor: Donor and pretransplant recipient Inverse Simpson Index values predicted broader posttransplant TCR repertoire diversity. Only a small fraction of recipient repertoires overlapped donor repertoires, with over 95% appearing de novo at the given depth. The sample size was limited, and because cells were not sorted, the contributions of CD4 and CD8 repertoires could not be separated. After transplant, TCR diversity in recipients dropped, and pathologically expanded clonotypes increased progressively from day 30 to day 180.

What this sample's time point label stands for: recipient sample about 28 days before transplant, after cytoreduction. Blood samples were obtained from recipients approximately 28 days before transplant and at days 30, 100 and 180 after transplant. Nuclei Lysis Solution was used to extract genomic DNA from fresh or cryopreserved unfractionated peripheral blood mononuclear cells. The V and J ends are trimmed by 7 bases and 5 bases, leaving 18 bases between them. Measured from the cysteine to the phenylalanine, the CDR3 is 14 residues long. Of all the DNA, just the CDR3 is kept, 42 bases in frame from base 1. Taken from the germline V gene (reference sequence), the CDR1 and CDR2 loops are LNHDA and SQIVND. The immunoSEQ assay, a bias-controlled multiplex PCR using V- and J-specific primers, was used to amplify TCR beta CDR3 regions from genomic DNA. In a second PCR step, a proprietary barcode and Illumina adapter sequences were attached to the CDR3 amplicons. CDR3 libraries were sequenced on an Illumina MiSeq instrument. The published analysis was carried out like this. Export and quality control were performed with immunoSEQ Analyzer 3.0, and downstream analyses were performed with R Bioconductor and Immunarch. Only productive rearrangements in the normalized downsampled data set went into calculating the repertoire metrics. Clonotypes larger than 5 templates in the normalized cohort were defined as pathologically expanded. The Inverse Simpson Index served as the measure of repertoire diversity. To capture all clonotypes, CMV-specificity analyses were performed on the non-normalized data set. TCRdb took this table from immuneACCESS and kept in-frame rearrangements with V and J called. Such tables lack part of the clones; where checked against another copy, unresolved V genes explain under half of the gap, and the rest is unexplained. V, J and clone size were drawn from that table, and D and trimming were deduced from the DNA. The sample has 65,000 to 80,000 clones on record, 90% to 96% of them singletons. Jointly, the top ten make up roughly 1.7% of the sample.

Specimen: peripheral blood mononuclear cells, collected before stem cell transplant. The chain was built from TRBV19 and TRBJ2-7; the D gene assignment is perhaps TRBD1 or TRBD2, with each matching 5 bases. The source is a woman aged 45 to 65 with acute myeloid leukemia. Some clones in this sample may be carry-over from other donors' samples. The DNA is TGTGCCAGTATGCCCCATAAGGGGAGCAACGAGCAGTACTTC. Translated, this gives CASMPHKGSNEQYF.